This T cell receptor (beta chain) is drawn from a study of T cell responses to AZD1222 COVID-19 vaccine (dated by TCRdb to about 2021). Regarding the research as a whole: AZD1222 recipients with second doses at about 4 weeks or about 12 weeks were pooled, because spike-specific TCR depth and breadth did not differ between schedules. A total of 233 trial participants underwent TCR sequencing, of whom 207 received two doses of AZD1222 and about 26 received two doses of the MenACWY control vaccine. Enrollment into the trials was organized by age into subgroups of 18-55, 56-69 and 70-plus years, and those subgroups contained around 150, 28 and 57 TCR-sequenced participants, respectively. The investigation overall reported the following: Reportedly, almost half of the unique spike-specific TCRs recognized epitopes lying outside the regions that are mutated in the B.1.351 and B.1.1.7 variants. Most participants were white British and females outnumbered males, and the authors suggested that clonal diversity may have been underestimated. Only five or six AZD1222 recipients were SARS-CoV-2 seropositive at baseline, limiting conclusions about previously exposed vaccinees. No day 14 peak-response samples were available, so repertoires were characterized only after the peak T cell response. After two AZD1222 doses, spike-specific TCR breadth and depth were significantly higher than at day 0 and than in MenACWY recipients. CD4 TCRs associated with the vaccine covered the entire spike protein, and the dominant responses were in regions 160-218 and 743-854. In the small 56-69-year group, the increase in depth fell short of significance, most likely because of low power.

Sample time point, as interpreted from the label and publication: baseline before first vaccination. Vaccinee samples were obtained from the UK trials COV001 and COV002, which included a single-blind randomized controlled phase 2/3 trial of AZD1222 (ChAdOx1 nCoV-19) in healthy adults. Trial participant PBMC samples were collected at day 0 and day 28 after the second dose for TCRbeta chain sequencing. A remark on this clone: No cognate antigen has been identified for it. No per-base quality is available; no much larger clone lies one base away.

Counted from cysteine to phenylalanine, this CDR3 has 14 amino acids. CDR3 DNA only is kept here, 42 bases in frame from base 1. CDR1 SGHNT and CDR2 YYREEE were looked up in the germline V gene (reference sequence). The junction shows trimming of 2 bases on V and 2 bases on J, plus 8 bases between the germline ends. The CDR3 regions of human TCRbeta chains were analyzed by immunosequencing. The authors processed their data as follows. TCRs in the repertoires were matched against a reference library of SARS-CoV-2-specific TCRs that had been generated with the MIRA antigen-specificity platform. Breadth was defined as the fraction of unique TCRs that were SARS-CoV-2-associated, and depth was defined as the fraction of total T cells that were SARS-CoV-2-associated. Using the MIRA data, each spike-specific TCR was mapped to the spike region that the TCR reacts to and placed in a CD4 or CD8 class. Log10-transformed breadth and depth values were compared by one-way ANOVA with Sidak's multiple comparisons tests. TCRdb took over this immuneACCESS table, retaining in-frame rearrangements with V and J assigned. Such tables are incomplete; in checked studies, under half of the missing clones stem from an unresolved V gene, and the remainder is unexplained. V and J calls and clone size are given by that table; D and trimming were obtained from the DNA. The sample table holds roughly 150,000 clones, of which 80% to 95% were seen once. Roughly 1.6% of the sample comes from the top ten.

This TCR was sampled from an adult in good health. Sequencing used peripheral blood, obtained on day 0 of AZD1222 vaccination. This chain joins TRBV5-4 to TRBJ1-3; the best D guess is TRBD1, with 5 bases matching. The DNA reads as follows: TGTGCCAGCAGCTTCCGGGACCCTGGAAACACCATATATTTT. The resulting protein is CASSFRDPGNTIYF.